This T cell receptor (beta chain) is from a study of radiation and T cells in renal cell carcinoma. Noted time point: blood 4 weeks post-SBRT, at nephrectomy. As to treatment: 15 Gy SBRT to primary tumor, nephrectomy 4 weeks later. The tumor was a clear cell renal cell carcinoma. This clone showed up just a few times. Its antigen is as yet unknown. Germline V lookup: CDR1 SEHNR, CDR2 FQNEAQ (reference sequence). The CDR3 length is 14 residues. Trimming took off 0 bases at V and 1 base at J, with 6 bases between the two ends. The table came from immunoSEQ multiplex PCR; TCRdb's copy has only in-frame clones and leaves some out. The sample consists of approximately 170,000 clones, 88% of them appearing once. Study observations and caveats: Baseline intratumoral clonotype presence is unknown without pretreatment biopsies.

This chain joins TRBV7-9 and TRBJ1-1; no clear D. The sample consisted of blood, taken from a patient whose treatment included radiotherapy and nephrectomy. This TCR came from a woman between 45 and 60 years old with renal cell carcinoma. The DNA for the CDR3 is TGTGCCAGCAGCTTAGCCCCGCAGAACACTGAAGCTTTCTTT. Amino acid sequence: CASSLAPQNTEAFF.